These 20 T cell receptor beta chains were all obtained from the same sample, sequenced in a study of blood T cell repertoires in COVID-19. Generated by immunoSEQ multiplex PCR, the TCRdb table keeps only in-frame clones and is missing some. The sample includes 85,000 or so clones, over 90% of them seen just once. Input material: peripheral blood. These receptor sequences come from a human donor with active COVID-19. The donor label of this sample is uncertain.

This chain joins TRBV12-3 or TRBV12-4 and TRBJ2-7; 7 bases are a match to TRBD2. The CDR3 length is 13 residues. The V gene end was trimmed by 8 bases and the J gene end by 0 bases; junction bases not matched to a gene: 4. The CDR3 sequence: CASSREGSYEQYF. Written as DNA, the CDR3 is TGTGCCAGCTCAAGGGAGGGCTCCTACGAGCAGTACTTC.

The CDR3 bases are TGTGCCAGCAGTATCTACAGGAACACTGAAGCTTTCTTT. It is translated as CASSIYRNTEAFF. The chain uses TRBV27 and TRBJ1-1; D not resolved. CDR1 is MNHEY and CDR2 is SMNVEV in the germline V gene (reference sequence). This CDR3 region has 13 residues. The ends were cut back, 5 bases at V and 1 base at J, with 8 bases in the middle.

This rearrangement joins TRBV29-1 to TRBJ2-3, with 9 bases lining up with TRBD2. The V gene's germline CDR1 is SQVTM and CDR2 ANQGSEA. V shed 3 bases, J shed 6 bases, and the junction held 4 bases outside the gene matches. This CDR3 has 13 residues. In DNA, the CDR3 is TGCAGCGTTGAGCGGGAGGGCCGCGATACGCAGTATTTT. Translated: CSVEREGRDTQYF.

The chain has TRBV19 and TRBJ2-1; possibly TRBD1 for D (7 bases). The CDR3 spans 15 residues. V was pared by 6 bases and J by 1 base, with 13 bases between. Germline V gene sequence: CDR1 LNHDA, CDR2 SQIVND (reference sequence). The CDR3 region has the DNA TGTGCCAGTAGCCCGCCAGGGGGGTCCTACAATGAGCAGTTCTTC. Its protein product is CASSPPGGSYNEQFF. The variable domain in full, completed from reference TRBV19 and TRBJ2-1, reads DGGITQSPKYLFRKEGQNVTLSCEQNLNHDAMYWYRQDPGQGLRLIYYSQIVNDFQKGDIAEGYSVSREKKESFPLTVTSAQKNPTAFYLCASSPPGGSYNEQFFGPGTRLTVL.

J is TRBJ2-7 and V is TRBV27; 7 positions match TRBD2. In germline, CDR1 is MNHEY, CDR2 SMNVEV (reference sequence). The CDR3 covers 13 residues. The J segment lost 3 bases and the V segment lost 4 bases, leaving 3 bases of the junction unmatched. The CDR3 DNA sequence: TGTGCCAGCAGTTCCTCGGGGGGCTACGAGCAGTACTTC. Its protein is CASSSSGGYEQYF.

The chain has TRBV4-3 and TRBJ2-1, with 12 bases that match TRBD2. V dropped 5 bases and J dropped 4; count of bases not matched to a gene: 3. CDR1 LGHNA and CDR2 YSLEER come from the germline V gene. The CDR3 is made up of 15 amino acids. CDR3 amino acids: CASSMTSGRYNEQFF. The CDR3, as DNA: TGCGCCAGCAGCATGACTAGCGGGAGATACAATGAGCAGTTCTTC.

The gene calls are TRBV6-5 and TRBJ1-2; a weak D match, TRBD1 (6 bases). Germline CDR1 MNHEY, CDR2 SVGAGI. V lost 0 bases, J lost 7 bases, and 15 bases lay in between. The CDR3 has 15 amino acids. The CDR3 is CASSYSLSGEGGYTF. CDR3 nucleotide sequence: TGTGCCAGCAGTTACTCTTTGTCAGGGGAGGGTGGCTACACCTTC.

The V and J genes are TRBV21-1 and TRBJ2-7; TRBD2, the table's D call, lacks a check against the DNA. TRBV21-1 constitutes a pseudogene. CDR3 length: 16 amino acids. CDR3 amino acids: CASSKGRRVAPYEQYF. CDR3 sequence (DNA): TGTGCCAGCAGCAAAGGCCGTCGGGTCGCCCCCTACGAGCAGTACTTC.

The chain has TRBV24-1 and TRBJ1-2; D unresolved. Germline V gene sequence: CDR1 KGHDR, CDR2 SFDVKD. With 1 base removed from V and 4 bases from J, the gap between germline ends came to 12 bases. The CDR3 has 15 residues. Here the CDR3 DNA reads TGTGCCACCAGTGATTTTCGGGGTTGGGGCTATGGCTACACCTTC. Its protein is CATSDFRGWGYGYTF.

The rearrangement links TRBV19 to TRBJ1-4; D possibly corresponds to TRBD1 (6 bases). CDR1 and CDR2 from the germline V gene are LNHDA and SQIVND (reference sequence). This CDR3 is built from 16 residues. V was shortened by 3 bases and J by 2 bases, with 13 bases between the two germline ends. For the CDR3, the DNA is TGTGCCAGTAGTATTGGTTGGGGGCGCACTAATGAAAAACTGTTTTTT. Its protein product is CASSIGWGRTNEKLFF.

V gene TRBV10-3 combines with J gene TRBJ2-5, with 9 bases identical to TRBD2. Per the germline V gene, CDR1 is ENHRY and CDR2 is SYGVKD. V dropped 7 bases and J dropped 5; count of bases not matched to a gene: 14. The CDR3 extends over 16 amino acids. In DNA, the CDR3 is TGTGCCATCATCGCTCCCTGGCGGGAGGGCGTGGAGACCCAGTACTTC. Translated, it gives CAIIAPWREGVETQYF.

This clone was seen only once. This rearrangement joins TRBV6-2 or TRBV6-3 to TRBJ1-1; 9 bases are shared with TRBD1. Germline lookup yields CDR1 MNHEY and CDR2 SVGEGT. CDR3 length: 14 residues. J gave up 1 base and V 5 bases, and 2 bases lay outside the gene matches. The CDR3 spells CASSVQGANTEAFF. The DNA of the CDR3 is TGTGCCAGCAGTGTACAGGGGGCGAACACTGAAGCTTTCTTT.

This clone was detected only once. Here the CDR3 reads CASSISRIDQPQHF. DNA of the CDR3: TGTGCCAGTAGTATCAGCAGGATCGACCAGCCCCAGCATTTT. The chain carries TRBV19 and TRBJ1-5; D gene uncertain. Deletions cut 3 bases from V and 7 bases from J, with 13 bases between. This CDR3 is 14 amino acids long. Germline CDR1 is LNHDA and CDR2 is SQIVND (reference sequence). Drawing the rest from reference TRBV19 and TRBJ1-5, the complete variable domain is DGGITQSPKYLFRKEGQNVTLSCEQNLNHDAMYWYRQDPGQGLRLIYYSQIVNDFQKGDIAEGYSVSREKKESFPLTVTSAQKNPTAFYLCASSISRIDQPQHFGDGTRLSIL.

The J gene is TRBJ1-1, the V gene TRBV10-3; D remains unclear. Germline V gives CDR1 ENHRY, CDR2 SYGVKD. The CDR3 totals 13 residues. With 0 bases removed from V and 5 bases from J, the gap between germline ends came to 7 bases. CDR3 in DNA: TGTGCCATCAGTGAGTCGAGGAGGACTGAAGCTTTCTTT. This codes for CAISESRRTEAFF.

The chain carries TRBV27 and TRBJ2-7; TRBD2 is a possible D gene (5 bases). The CDR3 spans 18 residues. Germline loops: CDR1 MNHEY, CDR2 SMNVEV (reference sequence). V was trimmed by 5 bases and J by 1 base, leaving 24 bases between them. In nucleotides, the CDR3 is TGTGCCAGCAGTCCCTACCCCCCCAGCGGTAGGAGTTCCTACGAGCAGTACTTC. Its translation is CASSPYPPSGRSSYEQYF.

This CDR3 is CASSPGQTDTQYF. The CDR3, as DNA: TGTGCCAGTAGCCCGGGACAGACAGATACGCAGTATTTT. This chain joins TRBV19 and TRBJ2-3; 7 bases line up with TRBD1. The V segment lost 6 bases and the J segment 3 bases; nucleotides outside the gene matches: 3. The CDR3 length is 13 residues. Germline V gives CDR1 LNHDA, CDR2 SQIVND (reference sequence).

The chain is built from TRBV20-1 and TRBJ2-1; possible D gene TRBD2, 5 bases. This CDR3 region has 15 residues. The V end was cut by 3 bases, the J end by 2 bases, with 14 bases between. Germline CDR1 DFQATT, CDR2 SNEGSKA (reference sequence). CDR3 nucleotide sequence: TGCAGTGCTAGTCTGATCCTAGCACCCTACAATGAGCAGTTCTTC. This sequence encodes CSASLILAPYNEQFF.

As for this clone: At one of its ends the junction is not consistent with the germline gene, which may arise from a read error. V gene TRBV7-2 combines with J gene TRBJ2-7, with a possible D match to TRBD1 (6 bases). Germline V gene lookup returns CDR1 SGHTA and CDR2 FQGNSA. CDR3 length: 13 residues. CDR3 sequence reads: CASSFGQLRDQNF. The CDR3 bases are TGTGCCAGCAGCTTTGGACAGCTCCGGGACCAAAACTTC. Full variable domain (remainder filled in from reference TRBV7-2 and TRBJ2-7): GAGVSQSPSNKVTEKGKDVELRCDPISGHTALYWYRQSLGQGLEFLIYFQGNSAPDKSGLPSDRFSAERTGGSVSTLTIQRTQQEDSAVYLCASSFGQLRDQNFGPGTRLTVT.

The chain employs TRBV4-3 and TRBJ2-7; TRBD2 matches 10 bases. The CDR3 is 16 amino acids. Trimming took 0 bases from V and 2 from J; bases not matched to a gene: 4. The germline V gene encodes CDR1 LGHNA and CDR2 YSLEER. The CDR3 here is CASSQDLAGAPYEQYF. CDR3 nucleotides: TGCGCCAGCAGCCAAGACCTAGCGGGAGCCCCCTACGAGCAGTACTTC.

This chain uses TRBV4-3 with TRBJ1-2; TRBD1 matches 7 bases. V lost 0 bases and J lost 4; bases outside the gene matches: 8. CDR1 is LGHNA and CDR2 is YSLEER in the germline V gene. There are 16 residues in the CDR3. The CDR3 protein is CASSQDYGQVFYGYTF. The CDR3 DNA sequence: TGCGCCAGCAGCCAAGATTATGGACAGGTTTTCTATGGCTACACCTTC.